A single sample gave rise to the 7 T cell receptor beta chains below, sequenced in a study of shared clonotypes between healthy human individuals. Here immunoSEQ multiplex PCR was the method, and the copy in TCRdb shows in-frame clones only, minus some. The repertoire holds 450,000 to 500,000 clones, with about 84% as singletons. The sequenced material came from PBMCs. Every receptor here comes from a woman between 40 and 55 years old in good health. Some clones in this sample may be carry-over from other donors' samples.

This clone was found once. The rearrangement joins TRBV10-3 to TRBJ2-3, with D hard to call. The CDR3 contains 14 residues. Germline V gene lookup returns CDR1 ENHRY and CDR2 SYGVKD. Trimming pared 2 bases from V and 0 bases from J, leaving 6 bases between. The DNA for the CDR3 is TGTGCCATCAGTGAGGAGATTAGCACAGATACGCAGTATTTT. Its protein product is CAISEEISTDTQYF.

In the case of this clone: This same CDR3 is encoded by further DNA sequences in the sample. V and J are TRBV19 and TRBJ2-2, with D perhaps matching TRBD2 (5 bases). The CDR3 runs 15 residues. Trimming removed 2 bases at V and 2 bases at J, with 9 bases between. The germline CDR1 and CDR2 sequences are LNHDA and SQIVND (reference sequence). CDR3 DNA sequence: TGTGCCAGTAGTATATCCGGACTTAACACCGGGGAGCTGTTTTTT. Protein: CASSISGLNTGELFF.

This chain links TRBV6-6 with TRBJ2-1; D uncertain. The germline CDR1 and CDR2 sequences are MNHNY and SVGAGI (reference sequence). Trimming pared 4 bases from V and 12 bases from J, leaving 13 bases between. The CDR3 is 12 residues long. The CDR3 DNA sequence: TGTGCCAGCAGTTCTGACTTTTGGGGGCAGTTCTTC. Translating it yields CASSSDFWGQFF.

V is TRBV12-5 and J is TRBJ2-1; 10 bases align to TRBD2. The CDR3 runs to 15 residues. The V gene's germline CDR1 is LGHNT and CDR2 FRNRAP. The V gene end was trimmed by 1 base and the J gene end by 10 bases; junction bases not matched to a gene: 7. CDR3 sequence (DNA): TGTGCTAGTGGTTTGGCCCTAGCGGGAGCATACGAGCAGTTCTTC. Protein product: CASGLALAGAYEQFF.

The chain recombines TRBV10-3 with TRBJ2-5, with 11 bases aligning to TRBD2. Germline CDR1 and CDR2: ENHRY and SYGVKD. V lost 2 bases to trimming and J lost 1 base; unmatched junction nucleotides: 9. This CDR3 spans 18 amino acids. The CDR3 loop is CAISERQLAGGFQETQYF. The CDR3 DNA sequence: TGTGCCATCAGTGAGAGGCAGCTAGCGGGAGGTTTCCAAGAGACCCAGTACTTC.

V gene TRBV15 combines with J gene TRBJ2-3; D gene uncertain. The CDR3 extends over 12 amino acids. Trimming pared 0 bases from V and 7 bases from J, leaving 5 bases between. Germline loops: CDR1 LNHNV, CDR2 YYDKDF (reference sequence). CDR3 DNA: TGTGCCACCAGCAGAGATAGGAATACGCAGTATTTT. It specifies CATSRDRNTQYF.

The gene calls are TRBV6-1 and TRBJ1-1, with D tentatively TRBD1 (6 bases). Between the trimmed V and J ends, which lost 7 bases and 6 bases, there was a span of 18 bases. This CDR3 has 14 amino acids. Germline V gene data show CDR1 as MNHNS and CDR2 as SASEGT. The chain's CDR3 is CASKSTGQRAEAFF. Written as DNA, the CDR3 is TGTGCCAGCAAGAGCACCGGACAGCGCGCTGAAGCTTTCTTT.